These 19 T cell receptor beta chains were sequenced from one sample in a study of blood T cell repertoires in COVID-19. The repertoire was sequenced with immunoSEQ multiplex PCR; TCRdb's copy has only in-frame clones and lacks some. This table holds about 90,000 clones, approximately 75% found once. Material for sequencing was peripheral blood. These receptors came from a human donor in a cohort sampled during active COVID-19.

This clone was observed a single time. The V gene is TRBV30, the J gene TRBJ1-4; D is uncertain. Germline CDR1 and CDR2: GTSNPN and SVGIG (reference sequence). Trimming removed 1 base from V and 8 bases from J, with 11 bases in between. CDR3 length: 13 amino acids. The CDR3 reads CAWSGGGREKLFF. The CDR3, as DNA: TGTGCCTGGAGTGGGGGTGGGAGGGAAAAACTGTTTTTT.

The chain couples TRBV7-2 to TRBJ2-3, with 7 bases lining up with TRBD2. The CDR3 length is 14 residues. With V trimmed by 5 bases and J by 2 bases, 4 bases remained unmatched. The V gene's germline CDR1 is SGHTA and CDR2 FQGNSA. CDR3 sequence reads: CASSPGLVTDTQYF. CDR3 nucleotide sequence: TGTGCCAGCAGCCCCGGACTAGTCACAGATACGCAGTATTTT.

The CDR3 spells CATKGGPPDRGQPQHF. CDR3 coding DNA: TGTGCCACCAAGGGAGGCCCGCCCGACAGGGGGCAGCCCCAGCATTTT. The chain uses TRBV24-1 and TRBJ1-5; TRBD1 agrees at 9 bases. From germline, CDR1 is KGHDR and CDR2 SFDVKD. The junction had 14 bases not matched to a gene; V was cut back by 8 bases and J by 7 bases. This CDR3 contains 16 residues.

This chain links TRBV5-1 with TRBJ2-3; 9 bases fit TRBD2. The CDR3 is made up of 15 amino acids. CDR1 and CDR2 (germline): SGHRS, YFSETQ. With V trimmed by 2 bases and J by 2 bases, 3 bases remained unmatched. The CDR3 here is CASSLAGGITDTQYF. CDR3 in DNA: TGCGCCAGCAGCTTAGCGGGGGGAATCACAGATACGCAGTATTTT.

This chain links TRBV6-5 with TRBJ2-3; 9 nucleotides align to TRBD2. Germline V gene lookup returns CDR1 MNHEY and CDR2 SVGAGI. The V and J ends lost 7 bases and 2 bases, in that order; junction bases with no gene match: 7. CDR3 length: 15 amino acids. The CDR3 reads CASTILAGPTDTQYF. The CDR3 nucleotides read TGTGCCAGCACAATACTAGCGGGCCCCACAGATACGCAGTATTTT.

The V and J genes are TRBV5-4 and TRBJ2-7; the match to TRBD2 covers 14 bases. Per the germline V gene, CDR1 is SGHNT and CDR2 is YYREEE (reference sequence). The length of the CDR3 is 17 residues. Losses at the gene ends were 4 bases for V and 7 bases for J; bases not matched to a gene: 13. The CDR3 is CASSPGTSGGTQREQYF. Written as DNA, the CDR3 is TGTGCCAGCAGCCCCGGGACTAGCGGGGGAACTCAGCGGGAGCAGTACTTC.

The V gene is TRBV5-1, the J gene TRBJ2-3; 8 bases line up with TRBD1. Germline assignment: CDR1 SGHRS and CDR2 YFSETQ. The CDR3 consists of 14 residues. V gave up 3 bases and J gave up 6 bases; unmatched junction bases: 6. The CDR3 DNA reads as TGCGCCAGCAGCTCCGGACAGGGAATGGATACGCAGTATTTT. Translated, it gives CASSSGQGMDTQYF.

The rearrangement links TRBV6-2 or TRBV6-3 to TRBJ2-1, with 11 bases that match TRBD1. The CDR3 length is 12 residues. Germline V gene data show CDR1 as MNHEY and CDR2 as SVGEGT. Unmatched junction bases numbered 6, after V lost 4 bases and J lost 16 bases. The CDR3 reads CASSLDRGPTFF. The CDR3 bases are TGTGCCAGCAGTTTGGACAGGGGGCCGACCTTCTTC.

V gene TRBV7-9 combines with J gene TRBJ2-1; TRBD1 matches 12 bases. The V segment lost 8 bases and the J segment 9 bases; nucleotides outside the gene matches: 8. Germline assignment: CDR1 SEHNR and CDR2 FQNEAQ (reference sequence). The CDR3 covers 14 residues. Written as DNA, the CDR3 is TGTGCCAGCTCTACCGGGACAGGGGGCGGTGAGCAGTTCTTC. Encoded protein: CASSTGTGGGEQFF.

This rearrangement joins TRBV4-1 to TRBJ1-6, with 10 bases matching TRBD1. Germline trimming cut 4 bases from V and 8 bases from J; bases unmatched to any gene: 8. The germline V gene has CDR1 MGHRA and CDR2 YSYEKL. The CDR3 is 16 amino acids. This CDR3 is CASSPPTGGDYSPLHF. The CDR3 nucleotides read TGCGCCAGCAGCCCCCCGACAGGGGGCGACTATTCACCCCTCCACTTT.

V and J are TRBV19 and TRBJ1-5, with 9 nucleotides matching TRBD1. The trim removed 4 bases at V and 0 bases at J, leaving 13 bases unmatched. CDR1 is LNHDA, CDR2 SQIVND, per germline (reference sequence). This CDR3 region has 19 residues. The CDR3 DNA reads TGTGCCAGTAGTAACAAGCCGGGACAGGGTTCTGTTAGCAATCAGCCCCAGCATTTT. Residues: CASSNKPGQGSVSNQPQHF.

The chain uses TRBV11-2 and TRBJ2-5; 7 nucleotides align to TRBD1. This CDR3 has 17 residues. Germline assignment: CDR1 SGHAT and CDR2 FQNNGV. The V segment lost 3 bases and the J segment 2 bases; nucleotides outside the gene matches: 12. Here the CDR3 DNA reads TGTGCCAGCAGCTTCCCGGGGTATAGGGGGCGGCAAGAGACCCAGTACTTC. Translating gives CASSFPGYRGRQETQYF.

The V call is TRBV11-2, the J call TRBJ2-2; 9 bases align to TRBD2. V lost 5 bases, J lost 5 bases, and 12 bases stayed unmatched. Germline-derived CDR1 and CDR2 are SGHAT and FQNNGV. This CDR3 has 17 residues. The CDR3 bases are TGTGCCAGCAGCACCGTTGGCGGGGGGGCCTGGACCGGGGAGCTGTTTTTT. It translates to CASSTVGGGAWTGELFF.

This clone was seen only a few times. This rearrangement joins TRBV7-3 to TRBJ2-1; a weak D match, TRBD1 (6 bases). The CDR3 sequence is 13 residues long. The V gene's germline CDR1 is SGHTA and CDR2 FQGTGA. V gave up 3 bases and J gave up 6 bases, with 9 bases separating them. CDR3 sequence (DNA): TGTGCCAGCAGCTTGGCAGGGGTCAATGAGCAGTTCTTC. Its protein product is CASSLAGVNEQFF.

The J gene is TRBJ2-3, the V gene TRBV7-3; weak D call: TRBD1 (6 bases). This CDR3 has 14 residues. CDR1 and CDR2 (germline): SGHTA, FQGTGA. The germline V and J ends were trimmed by 3 bases and 5 bases, with 12 bases remaining between them. The CDR3 loop is CASSFQGQEDTQYF. In DNA, the CDR3 is TGTGCCAGCAGCTTCCAGGGGCAGGAAGATACGCAGTATTTT.

This clone was observed a single time. J is TRBJ1-1 and V is TRBV5-6, with a tentative D call TRBD1 (5 bases). The CDR3 has 14 residues. The V gene's germline CDR1 is SGHDT and CDR2 YYEEEE. Trimming cost V 4 bases and J 0 bases, with 10 bases left between them. CDR3 residues: CASSVRGVNTEAFF. The CDR3 bases are TGTGCCAGCAGCGTACGGGGGGTGAACACTGAAGCTTTCTTT.

The V gene is TRBV19, the J gene TRBJ1-2; TRBD1 is a possible D gene (5 bases). Germline lookup yields CDR1 LNHDA and CDR2 SQIVND (reference sequence). CDR3 length equals 15 residues. The V gene lost 5 bases and the J gene lost 4 bases, with 17 bases spanning the gap. CDR3 bases: TGTGCCAGTAGTGTTCAAGGGGAAGGCGTCTATGGCTACACCTTC. Encoded protein: CASSVQGEGVYGYTF.

This sequence joins TRBV5-8 and TRBJ1-2; TRBD1 is a possible D gene (5 bases). Between the trimmed V and J ends, which lost 4 bases and 14 bases, there was a span of 12 bases. CDR1 and CDR2 (germline): SGHTS, YDEGEE. CDR3 length equals 10 residues. The CDR3 sequence: CASSRTRVTF. The CDR3 DNA follows: TGTGCCAGCAGCCGAACCAGGGTTACCTTC. Full variable domain (outside the CDR3, taken from reference TRBV5-8 and TRBJ1-2): EAGVTQSPTHLIKTRGQQATLRCSPISGHTSVYWYQQALGLGLQFLLWYDEGEERNRGNFPPRFSGRQFPNYSSELNVNALELEDSALYLCASSRTRVTFGSGTRLTVV.

This clone was detected many times. V is TRBV28 and J is TRBJ1-5, with D uncertain. Trimming pared 2 bases from V and 2 bases from J, leaving 10 bases between. CDR3 length: 15 amino acids. CDR1 and CDR2 from the germline V gene are MDHEN and SYDVKM. The CDR3 bases are TGTGCCAGCAGTTTAACACGGGGTGGCAATCAGCCCCAGCATTTT. This sequence encodes CASSLTRGGNQPQHF.